A single T cell receptor beta chain is shown here with its context. The target antigen is unknown. The sample belongs to a study of T-cell memory formation after mild COVID-19. V lost 3 bases and J lost 8, with 11 bases in between. The length of the CDR3 is 12 residues. Per the germline V gene, CDR1 is SGHKS and CDR2 is YYEKEE (reference sequence). Overall study findings and caveats: Clones contracting day 15 to 85 were balanced CD4/CD8; later expanders leaned CD4+. The appearance of some responding clones in pre-infection memory suggested that cross-reactive memory joined.

TCRdb processed the 5' RACE reads anew with MiXCR; each CDR3 protein has one entry. The repertoire has fewer than 250,000 distinct CDR3 sequences, 15% of them found once; the top ten carry 2% to 2.5%. The source is an adult woman who had mild COVID-19 (a few samples of this study predate the infection). Cell type and time point are not known. The V gene is TRBV5-5, the J gene TRBJ1-1; unclear D gene. The sequenced material came from PBMCs or a T cell subset sorted from them (not recorded which). This CDR3 reads CASSYVGREAFF. CDR3 nucleotides: TGTGCCAGCAGCTACGTCGGCCGGGAAGCTTTCTTT.